One T cell receptor (beta chain) is described in this entry. What it binds is unknown. This sample stems from a study of shared clonotypes between healthy human individuals. This CDR3 spans 17 amino acids. V was clipped by 1 base and J by 6 bases; unmatched bases: 11. The germline V gene encodes CDR1 MDHEN and CDR2 SYDVKM. Notes on the study in general: Non-shared clonotypes had lower generation probabilities than clonotypes shared by all four sorted-subset donors. Shared clonotypes: 4.5% to 5% naive CD4, about 4% naive CD8, about 2.2% memory CD4, over 0.3% memory CD8.

Methods used by the authors: From ImmunoSEQ came sequences covering only the junction and carrying no quality scores, so filtering differed. Method: immunoSEQ multiplex PCR; TCRdb's copy keeps in-frame clones and lacks some. The D gene and trimming were derived from the DNA, and the V and J assignments and clone size from that table. The sample carries over 400,000 clones, 95% to 97% recorded once. J is TRBJ2-7 and V is TRBV28; TRBD1 matches 11 bases. This TCR derives from a woman aged 25 to 39 in good health. Sequencing used naive CD4+ T cells sorted from blood. Regarding subset: CD45RA+ positively selected. CDR3 nucleotides: TGTGCCAGCAGTTTATTTGGACAGGGGGCGCTTTCTCGCGAGCAGTACTTC. It specifies CASSLFGQGALSREQYF.